The source of this TCR beta chain is a study of neurological immune-mediated disorders. Deletions cut 0 bases from V and 3 bases from J, with 13 bases between. Germline CDR1 SGHRS, CDR2 YFSETQ. The CDR3 consists of 15 residues. This clonotype was observed at least ten times. MiXCR, applied by TCRdb to the 5' RACE reads, yields one record per CDR3 protein. The repertoire includes over 65,000 distinct CDR3 sequences, approximately 9.4% of them detected once, and 1.5% to 2% sits in the top ten. This chain uses TRBV5-1 with TRBJ2-7, with D possibly TRBD2 on 6 matching bases. Sequencing was performed on PBMCs. The clonotype comes from a man in his fifties or sixties in good health. CDR3 sequence (DNA): TGCGCCAGCAGCTTGGCCGGGCGGGGAAACTACGAGCAGTACTTC. The encoded protein is CASSLAGRGNYEQYF.